This TCR beta chain originates from a study of cytomegalovirus exposure and HLA in healthy donors. This clone was seen a handful of times. 13 Jbeta primers and 60 Vbeta primers were used for the PCR. Profiled with immunoSEQ multiplex PCR; TCRdb holds only in-frame clones, not every one. Found here are fewer than 200,000 clones, approximately 79% of them singletons; the top ten hold around 6.9%. The CDR3 extends over 13 amino acids. The germline CDR1 and CDR2 sequences are SGDLS and YYNGEE. Deletions cut 4 bases from V and 5 bases from J, with 9 bases between. This receptor was taken from a man in his forties or fifties in good health and CMV-seropositive. The chain has TRBV9 and TRBJ2-2; D might be TRBD2 (5 bases). The sample comprised PBMCs. The CDR3 nucleotides read TGTGCCAGCAGCCCAACGGGGACCGGGGAGCTGTTTTTT. This sequence encodes CASSPTGTGELFF.